These T cell receptor beta chains were read from a single sample in a study of shared clonotypes between healthy human individuals. Method: immunoSEQ multiplex PCR; TCRdb's copy keeps in-frame clones and lacks some. The sample lists around 2.1 million clones, roughly 91% seen once, with over 1.5% in the top ten. Sequencing used naive CD8+ T cells from PBMCs. Receptors originate from a young man in good health. Some clones in this sample may be carry-over from other donors' samples. Each CDR3 is given without its conserved first and last residue. A D gene is named only where the DNA matches it firmly.

d_call: TRBD1
j_call: TRBJ1-2
v_call: TRBV19
cdr3_aa: ASWDRLNYGYT

d_call: .
j_call: TRBJ1-1
v_call: TRBV4-3
cdr3_aa: ASSGRRGTEAF

d_call: .
j_call: TRBJ2-3
v_call: TRBV19
cdr3_aa: ATSPLRWPSTDTQY

d_call: .
j_call: TRBJ2-3
v_call: TRBV7-6
cdr3_aa: ASSLEGVPDTQY

d_call: .
j_call: TRBJ2-1
v_call: TRBV10-3
cdr3_aa: AISLEAYNEQF

d_call: TRBD1
j_call: TRBJ2-5
v_call: TRBV9
cdr3_aa: ASSAPLRLGQRQETQY

d_call: .
j_call: TRBJ2-7
v_call: TRBV27
cdr3_aa: ASSVRTASYEQY

d_call: .
j_call: TRBJ1-4
v_call: TRBV6-5
cdr3_aa: ASSYSRGGEKLF

d_call: .
j_call: TRBJ2-1
v_call: TRBV10-2
cdr3_aa: ASGGYEQF

d_call: .
j_call: TRBJ2-5
v_call: TRBV2
cdr3_aa: ASSGQELGETQY

d_call: TRBD1
j_call: TRBJ2-7
v_call: TRBV7-9
cdr3_aa: ASSPLEGTGVEQY

d_call: .
j_call: TRBJ2-1
v_call: TRBV5-1
cdr3_aa: ASSLAVLTASYNEQF

d_call: .
j_call: TRBJ2-6
v_call: TRBV27
cdr3_aa: ASSLWAGPGANVLT

d_call: .
j_call: TRBJ2-3
v_call: TRBV7-6
cdr3_aa: ASSLLAQELGDTQY

d_call: .
j_call: TRBJ2-5
v_call: TRBV7-9
cdr3_aa: ASSLASQETQY

d_call: TRBD2
j_call: TRBJ2-7
v_call: TRBV5-4
cdr3_aa: ASSLTGTSAYEQY

d_call: .
j_call: TRBJ1-4
v_call: TRBV7-9
cdr3_aa: ASSRQSNEKLF

d_call: TRBD1
j_call: TRBJ2-7
v_call: TRBV25-1
cdr3_aa: ASSELEQGWYEQY

d_call: .
j_call: TRBJ2-5
v_call: TRBV15
cdr3_aa: ATSGRDTQETQY

d_call: .
j_call: TRBJ2-7
v_call: TRBV14
cdr3_aa: ASSQGQGWSYEQY

d_call: .
j_call: TRBJ1-5
v_call: TRBV6-5
cdr3_aa: ASSSNSNQPQH

d_call: .
j_call: TRBJ1-1
v_call: TRBV6-5
cdr3_aa: ASSYSTDSKNTEAF

d_call: TRBD1
j_call: TRBJ2-7
v_call: TRBV4-3
cdr3_aa: ASSQEGTGGYEQY

d_call: .
j_call: TRBJ1-1
v_call: TRBV27
cdr3_aa: ASSFLGGSEANTEAF

d_call: .
j_call: TRBJ2-7
v_call: TRBV28
cdr3_aa: ASSPIPGDAPYEQY

d_call: .
j_call: TRBJ2-1
v_call: TRBV28
cdr3_aa: ASERGEQF

d_call: .
j_call: TRBJ2-1
v_call: TRBV27
cdr3_aa: ASRDTYNEQF

d_call: .
j_call: TRBJ2-7
v_call: TRBV7-8
cdr3_aa: ASSLASQADGKYEQY

d_call: .
j_call: TRBJ1-2
v_call: TRBV4-1
cdr3_aa: ASSQTGGYT

d_call: .
j_call: TRBJ1-4
v_call: TRBV6-5
cdr3_aa: ASRGAVNEKLF

d_call: .
j_call: TRBJ2-1
v_call: TRBV9
cdr3_aa: ASSPHQYNEQF

d_call: .
j_call: TRBJ1-1
v_call: TRBV6-5
cdr3_aa: ASIKGAEAF

d_call: .
j_call: TRBJ2-7
v_call: TRBV7-6
cdr3_aa: ASSLGEDRHEQY

d_call: TRBD1
j_call: TRBJ2-7
v_call: TRBV7-9
cdr3_aa: ASSFRDRQSYEQY

d_call: TRBD2
j_call: TRBJ2-1
v_call: TRBV9
cdr3_aa: ASSPTGGRGQF

d_call: TRBD1
j_call: TRBJ2-7
v_call: TRBV9
cdr3_aa: ASSVTGDEQY

d_call: .
j_call: TRBJ2-1
v_call: TRBV6-5
cdr3_aa: ASSPASGEQF

d_call: .
j_call: TRBJ2-5
v_call: TRBV13
cdr3_aa: ASSFSGWRETQY

d_call: TRBD2
j_call: TRBJ2-7
v_call: TRBV5-1
cdr3_aa: ASSLEGGRFDEQY

d_call: TRBD1
j_call: TRBJ2-1
v_call: TRBV7-3
cdr3_aa: ASSLSGQGVYNEQF

d_call: .
j_call: TRBJ1-4
v_call: TRBV4-3
cdr3_aa: ASSQSPGVNNEKLF